Reported below is one T cell receptor (beta chain). Germline lookup yields CDR1 DFQATT and CDR2 SNEGSKA (reference sequence). The V gene end was trimmed by 1 base and the J gene end by 1 base; junction bases not matched to a gene: 3. CDR3 length: 14 amino acids. This sample stems from a study of HIV-infected patients and healthy controls. All unsorted peripheral T cells were captured because whole blood was used without fractionation. Peripheral blood, roughly 2.3 ml, was drawn for RNA extraction. cDNA was made from around 0.45 ug RNA using alpha and beta constant primers. Alpha and beta chain libraries were made separately by chain-specific third strand synthesis with multiplexing indices. A single primer pair per chain amplified all rearrangements, with per-molecule barcodes. The library had 12-nucleotide molecular identifiers formed by two random hexamers joined together. TCRdb called the 5' RACE reads again in MiXCR, with one record for every CDR3 protein. The table has roughly 8,000 distinct CDR3 sequences, over 8% seen once.

Sequencing used blood, obtained before antiretroviral therapy. V is TRBV20-1 and J is TRBJ1-1; the match to TRBD1 covers 7 bases. The sequence derives from an adult with HIV infection. The CDR3 DNA reads TGCAGTGCTAGAGGACAGGGCGGGAACACTGAAGCTTTCTTT. It specifies CSARGQGGNTEAFF.